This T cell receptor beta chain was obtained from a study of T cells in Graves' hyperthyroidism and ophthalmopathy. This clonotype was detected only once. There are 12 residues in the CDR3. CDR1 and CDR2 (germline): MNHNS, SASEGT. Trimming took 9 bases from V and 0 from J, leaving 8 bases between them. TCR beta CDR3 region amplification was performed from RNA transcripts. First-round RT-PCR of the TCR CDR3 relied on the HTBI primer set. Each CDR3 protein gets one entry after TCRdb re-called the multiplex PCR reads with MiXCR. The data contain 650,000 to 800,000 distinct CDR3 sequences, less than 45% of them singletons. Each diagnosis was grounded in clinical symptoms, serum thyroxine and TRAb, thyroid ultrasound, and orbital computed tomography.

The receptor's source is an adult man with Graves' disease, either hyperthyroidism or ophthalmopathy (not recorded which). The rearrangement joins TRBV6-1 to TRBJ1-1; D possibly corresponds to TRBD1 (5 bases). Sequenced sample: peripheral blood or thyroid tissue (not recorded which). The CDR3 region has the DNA TGTGCCAGTGGGGGGGTGAACACTGAAGCTTTCTTT. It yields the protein CASGGVNTEAFF.